This TCR beta chain was obtained from a study of blood T cell repertoires in COVID-19. V lost 0 bases and J lost 6; bases outside the gene matches: 8. Germline V CDR1 and CDR2: ENHRY, SYGVKD. There are 15 residues in the CDR3. Here immunoSEQ multiplex PCR was the method, and the copy in TCRdb shows in-frame clones only, minus some. Of 40,000 or so clones listed, about three quarters were seen once; the top ten hold approximately 30%. This chain links TRBV10-3 with TRBJ2-7, with 7 bases aligning to TRBD1. The origin of this receptor is a woman between 65 and 79 years old with acute or convalescent COVID-19. Sequenced material: peripheral blood. The CDR3 sequence: CAISESGGAGGEQYF. The CDR3 bases are TGTGCCATCAGTGAGTCAGGGGGCGCAGGGGGCGAGCAGTACTTC.